A single sample is the source of the 9 T cell receptor beta chains below, sequenced in a study of shared clonotypes between healthy human individuals. The protocol was immunoSEQ multiplex PCR, while the TCRdb copy is restricted to in-frame clones and leaves out a portion. The sample lists over a million clones, approximately 78% seen once, with around 0.47% in the top ten. The specimen was memory CD4+ T cells from PBMCs. This sample's subset: CD45RA-negative fraction. Every receptor here comes from a man younger than 35 in good health. Some clones in this sample may be carry-over from other donors' samples.

Turning to this clone: Possible read error: a much larger clone is one base away. This chain joins TRBV6-1 and TRBJ1-4, with a possible D match to TRBD1 (5 bases). The CDR3 totals 14 residues. Looked up from germline, CDR1 is MNHNS and CDR2 is SASEGT. Trimming removed 4 bases at V and 0 bases at J, with 6 bases between. The CDR3 DNA is TGTGCCAGCAGTGGACAGCCAACTAATGAAAAACTGTTTTTT. It encodes CASSGQPTNEKLFF.

Notes on this clone: Within the sample, other DNA sequences also encode this same CDR3. The rearrangement uses TRBV28 and TRBJ1-2; D gene unclear. Looked up from germline, CDR1 is MDHEN and CDR2 is SYDVKM. V was trimmed by 6 bases and J by 4 bases, leaving 6 bases between them. This CDR3 is built from 11 residues. The CDR3 DNA is TGTGCCAGCAGCCCCCTCTATGGCTACACCTTC. This sequence encodes CASSPLYGYTF.

The chain joins TRBV5-5 to TRBJ1-1; no clear D. V was shortened by 3 bases and J by 1 base, with 7 bases between the two germline ends. This CDR3 comprises 13 residues. The V gene's germline CDR1 is SGHKS and CDR2 YYEKEE (reference sequence). Here the CDR3 reads CASSSTPNTEAFF. DNA for the CDR3: TGTGCCAGCAGCTCGACACCGAACACTGAAGCTTTCTTT. Full variable domain (outside the CDR3, taken from reference TRBV5-5 and TRBJ1-1): DAGVTQSPTHLIKTRGQQVTLRCSPISGHKSVSWYQQVLGQGPQFIFQYYEKEERGRGNFPDRFSARQFPNYSSELNVNALLLGDSALYLCASSSTPNTEAFFGQGTRLTVV.

This sequence joins TRBV5-4 and TRBJ1-5; no reliable D call. Germline CDR1 and CDR2: SGHNT and YYREEE (reference sequence). Trimming left V 2 bases short and J 9 bases short, with 9 bases between. The CDR3 spans 12 residues. For the CDR3, the DNA is TGTGCCAGCAGCTTTCTTGGTGGGCCCCAGCATTTT. It is translated as CASSFLGGPQHF.

The chain is built from TRBV4-2 and TRBJ1-6; D not certain. The V gene lost 2 bases and the J gene lost 17 bases, with 16 bases spanning the gap. The CDR3 runs to 13 residues. Germline values: CDR1 LGHNA, CDR2 YNFKEQ. The CDR3 loop reads CASSQSRASEFHF. The CDR3 coding sequence is TGTGCCAGCAGCCAATCTCGAGCCAGCGAATTCCACTTT.

This sequence joins TRBV28 and TRBJ1-1; no clear D gene. CDR3 length equals 15 residues. Per germline, CDR1 MDHEN and CDR2 SYDVKM. The V gene lost 5 bases and the J gene lost 0 bases, with 13 bases spanning the gap. The CDR3, as DNA: TGTGCCAGCAGTCCCACGGGGTCCCTGAACACTGAAGCTTTCTTT. This encodes CASSPTGSLNTEAFF. Variable domain in full (rest from reference TRBV28 and TRBJ1-1): DVKVTQSSRYLVKRTGEKVFLECVQDMDHENMFWYRQDPGLGLRLIYFSYDVKMKEKGDIPEGYSVSREKKERFSLILESASTNQTSMYLCASSPTGSLNTEAFFGQGTRLTVV.

The gene calls are TRBV5-6 and TRBJ2-7; D unclear. Germline CDR1 is SGHDT and CDR2 is YYEEEE. The germline V and J ends were trimmed by 1 base and 2 bases, with 10 bases remaining between them. There are 14 residues in the CDR3. CDR3 residues: CASSLTLGAYEQYF. CDR3 in DNA: TGTGCCAGCAGCTTGACGTTAGGCGCCTACGAGCAGTACTTC.

The V gene is TRBV29-1, the J gene TRBJ2-1, with D hard to call. Trimming shortened V by 4 bases and J by 5 bases, and 12 bases separated the two germline ends. The CDR3 spans 13 residues. Germline V lookup: CDR1 SQVTM, CDR2 ANQGSEA. The DNA for the CDR3 is TGCAGCGTTGTATCAGTCCACGACAATGAGCAGTTCTTC. Translating it yields CSVVSVHDNEQFF.

The genes are TRBV19 and TRBJ2-1, with unresolved D. V was shortened by 3 bases and J by 0 bases, with 9 bases between the two germline ends. Germline V CDR1 and CDR2: LNHDA, SQIVND (reference sequence). CDR3 size: 15 residues. The CDR3 spells CASSILDPSYNEQFF. CDR3 in DNA: TGTGCCAGTAGTATTCTGGACCCCTCCTACAATGAGCAGTTCTTC.